The entry that follows covers one TCR beta chain sequence. The antigen it binds to is not known. Base-call qualities are not available, and no considerably larger clone is one nucleotide away. This sample is part of a study (dated by TCRdb to between 2020 and 2023). The paper's findings and limits, for the study overall: Further investigation, including longitudinal sampling and assessment of a control group, is stated by the authors to be required.

Survey-level sequencing on the immunoSEQ platform was used to profile the TCR beta chain repertoires. The paper's processing steps were these. Repertoire diversity was measured with the inverse Simpson index, and CDR3 amino acid length spectratypes and V-J pairing frequencies were compared. Clonotypes specific to SARS-CoV-2, CMV, influenza A and EBV were annotated by matching TCR beta CDR3 sequences against VDJdb. TCRdb holds this immuneACCESS table with in-frame rearrangements only. Some clones are missing; in checked studies, unresolved V genes explain under half, and the rest has no known cause. The V and J calls and clone size come from that table; D and trimming were worked out from the DNA. The sample table holds around 54,000 clones, of which approximately 95% were seen once. The top ten clonotypes cover about 10% of the sample. For TCR beta sequencing, genomic DNA was taken from unsorted PBMCs, and those PBMCs had been isolated from peripheral blood.

The sequenced sample consisted of PBMCs. This clonotype originated in a man aged 35-49 years with rheumatoid arthritis.

For the CDR3, the sequence is CASSLGSDEYNEQFF. The base sequence is TGTGCCAGCAGCTTAGGATCGGACGAGTACAATGAGCAGTTCTTC. The rearranged chain carries TRBV11-3 and TRBJ2-1, with no reliable assignment of the D segment. CDR1 and CDR2 are drawn from the germline V gene: SGHNT, YENEEA. The CDR3 holds 15 amino acids from the cysteine to the phenylalanine. CDR3 DNA only is kept here, 45 bases in frame from base 1. The junction carries 11 bases between V and J, which are trimmed by 1 base and 4 bases respectively.